This T cell receptor (beta chain) is from a study of blood T cells in healthy people across ages. It was with a sample-barcoded 5' primer and a J-beta primer mix that a second PCR of roughly 7 to 12 cycles was run. One entry per CDR3 protein, called by TCRdb with MiXCR from the 5' RACE reads. The sample contains more than 800,000 distinct CDR3 sequences, roughly 45% of which appear only once. Peripheral blood from each donor was collected in a volume of about 9.9 milliliters. Extractions gave at least 6 micrograms of total RNA per sample. Germline V CDR1 and CDR2: SGHDT, YYEEEE. CDR3 size: 17 residues.

The sequenced sample was blood. The TCR was taken from a woman in her fifties or sixties in good health. The chain combines TRBV5-6 with TRBJ2-7; TRBD2 agrees at 13 bases. The end of the DNA is better explained by TRBJ2-5, so the J call may be wrong. This CDR3 is CASRVGLAGAIRETQYF. The DNA for the CDR3 is TGTGCCAGCAGGGTCGGACTAGCGGGAGCCATCAGGGAGACCCAGTACTTC.